Below, 22 T cell receptor beta chains from the same sample are listed, as sequenced in a study of Ad26.COV2.S vaccination and SARS-CoV-2 variants (TCRdb year 2021). The treatment or condition tag for this specimen amounts to: around 19 received Ad26.COV2.S at low or high dose, single or two shots; about five received placebo; per-sample allocation not given. Repertoires of vaccine and placebo recipients were sequenced from samples taken on day 63 after the first injection. Preparation of the library involved the immunoSEQ multiplex PCR assay. Entries here come from immuneACCESS through TCRdb and include only in-frame sequences with V and J called. Some clones fail to appear in such tables; in the studies checked, an unresolved V gene covers under half of the shortfall, and the cause of the remainder is unknown. The sample records some 370,000 clones, 83% of which are singletons. 7.4% of the sample is held by the ten biggest clonotypes.

Sequenced material: peripheral blood, taken in a trial of Ad26.COV2.S vaccine versus placebo. These receptors were taken from a person between 18 and 65 years old who received the Ad26.COV2.S COVID-19 vaccine or a placebo.

V gene TRBV18 combines with J gene TRBJ1-2; 12 bases map to TRBD1. CDR3 length: 15 residues. Per germline, CDR1 KGHSH and CDR2 LQKENI. V lost 0 bases to trimming and J lost 8 bases; unmatched junction nucleotides: 4. DNA for the CDR3: TGTGCCAGCTCACCACCGGGACAGGGGGCATGGGGCTACACCTTC. This codes for CASSPPGQGAWGYTF. The complete variable domain, with remaining parts taken from reference TRBV18 and TRBJ1-2, reads NAGVMQNPRHLVRRRGQEARLRCSPMKGHSHVYWYRQLPEEGLKFMVYLQKENIIDESGMPKERFSAEFPKEGPSILRIQQVVRGDSAAYFCASSPPGQGAWGYTFGSGTRLTVV.

The chain has TRBV9 and TRBJ1-1; perhaps TRBD1 as D (5 bases). The ends were cut back, 4 bases at V and 7 bases at J, with 23 bases in the middle. The CDR3 covers 16 residues. Looked up from germline, CDR1 is SGDLS and CDR2 is YYNGEE. For the CDR3, the DNA is TGTGCCAGCAGCCCCACCTTCGGGGGGGGGTTCGGTGAAGCTTTCTTT. This gives the protein CASSPTFGGGFGEAFF.

The V call is TRBV5-4, the J call TRBJ2-5, with 10 bases aligning to TRBD1. Per the germline V gene, CDR1 is SGHNT and CDR2 is YYREEE (reference sequence). The CDR3 is made up of 14 amino acids. V gave up 3 bases and J gave up 4 bases; unmatched junction bases: 3. The chain's CDR3 is CASSSRDRGETQYF. In DNA, the CDR3 is TGTGCCAGCAGCTCTCGGGACAGGGGAGAGACCCAGTACTTC. The full variable domain, completed using reference TRBV5-4 and TRBJ2-5, is ETGVTQSPTHLIKTRGQQVTLRCSSQSGHNTVSWYQQALGQGPQFIFQYYREEENGRGNFPPRFSGLQFPNYSSELNVNALELDDSALYLCASSSRDRGETQYFGPGTRLLVL.

The V call is TRBV7-2, the J call TRBJ2-1; possibly TRBD1 for D (5 bases). Trimming took off 1 base at V and 5 bases at J, with 9 bases between the two ends. CDR3 length: 14 residues. Germline CDR1 and CDR2: SGHTA and FQGNSA. CDR3 coding DNA: TGTGCCAGCAGCTTAGATACAGGACACAATGAGCAGTTCTTC. Encoded protein: CASSLDTGHNEQFF.

The genes are TRBV2 and TRBJ1-4; D not certain. The CDR3 covers 13 residues. The germline V gene encodes CDR1 SNHLY and CDR2 FYNNEI. V shed 7 bases and J shed 4 bases, with 10 bases lying between them. CDR3 sequence: CASKDGSNEKLFF. For the CDR3, the DNA is TGTGCCAGCAAGGACGGGAGTAATGAAAAACTGTTTTTT.

The CDR3 region has the DNA TGTGCCAGCAGCCAGCCCTCTACTAGCACAGATACGCAGTATTTT. It yields the protein CASSQPSTSTDTQYF. The chain employs TRBV4-2 and TRBJ2-3, with unresolved D. V was pared by 3 bases and J by 0 bases, with 10 bases between. Germline CDR1 LGHNA, CDR2 YNFKEQ. There are 15 residues in the CDR3.

V and J are TRBV7-2 and TRBJ1-1; 8 bases match TRBD1. The length of the CDR3 is 14 residues. V lost 6 bases, J lost 3 bases, and 6 bases stayed unmatched. The germline gives CDR1 SGHTA, CDR2 FQGNSA. The CDR3 spells CASRGQGGDTEAFF. CDR3 DNA sequence: TGTGCCAGCAGAGGACAGGGCGGTGACACTGAAGCTTTCTTT.

The rearrangement uses TRBV7-2 and TRBJ2-7; 12 positions match TRBD2. This CDR3 comprises 15 residues. Germline-derived CDR1 and CDR2 are SGHTA and FQGNSA. Trimming removed 1 base from V and 4 bases from J; junction bases left unmatched: 2. The CDR3 DNA reads as TGTGCCAGCAGCTTAGGGCTAGCGGGGGGGTACGAGCAGTACTTC. Translated: CASSLGLAGGYEQYF.

CDR3 in DNA: TGTGCCAGCAGTGGGGTAGAAGAGACCCAGTACTTC. Its translation: CASSGVEETQYF. This chain uses TRBV2 with TRBJ2-5; D gene unclear. Germline values: CDR1 SNHLY, CDR2 FYNNEI. The length of the CDR3 is 12 residues. Trimming stripped 4 bases from V and 3 bases from J, with 6 bases between.

The count of this clone is one. The V and J genes are TRBV6-5 and TRBJ2-7; D is perhaps TRBD1 (7 bases). The germline CDR1 and CDR2 sequences are MNHEY and SVGAGI. Trimming stripped 1 base from V and 7 bases from J, with 14 bases between. The CDR3 runs to 14 residues. The CDR3 nucleotides read TGTGCCAGCAGTTACTGGAGGGGGCAGGGAGAGCAGTACTTC. Translation gives CASSYWRGQGEQYF.

The chain has TRBV12-5 and TRBJ1-2; tentatively, D is TRBD1 (6 bases). The length of the CDR3 is 17 residues. CDR1 is LGHNT, CDR2 FRNRAP, per germline. Trimming took off 7 bases at V and 2 bases at J, with 23 bases between the two ends. DNA for the CDR3: TGTGCTAGTGCATTGCAACAGGGTCTCTTTTTAAACTATGGCTACACCTTC. This gives the protein CASALQQGLFLNYGYTF.

The chain couples TRBV30 to TRBJ1-3; D remains unclear. Germline V gene lookup returns CDR1 GTSNPN and CDR2 SVGIG (reference sequence). V lost 7 bases to trimming and J lost 0 bases, with 13 bases between them. The CDR3 length is 14 residues. CDR3 protein: CALKQKPSGNTIYF. The CDR3 DNA reads TGTGCCTTAAAACAGAAACCCTCTGGAAACACCATATATTTT.

The genes are TRBV10-1 and TRBJ2-1, with 10 bases identical to TRBD2. CDR3 length equals 15 residues. V lost 5 bases to trimming and J lost 4 bases; unmatched junction nucleotides: 5. CDR1 is WNHNN and CDR2 is SYGVQD in the germline V gene (reference sequence). The CDR3 loop reads CASSKTSGLYNEQFF. CDR3 DNA: TGCGCCAGCAGTAAGACTAGCGGGCTTTACAATGAGCAGTTCTTC.

The J gene is TRBJ2-5, the V gene TRBV9, with D unresolved. This CDR3 spans 15 amino acids. Trimming removed 0 bases at V and 5 bases at J, with 14 bases between. CDR1 and CDR2 from the germline V gene are SGDLS and YYNGEE. The CDR3, as DNA: TGTGCCAGCAGCGTAGATGGCCCCGAGGAGGAGACCCAGTACTTC. Its protein is CASSVDGPEEETQYF.

This clone was counted a single time. V gene TRBV5-8 combines with J gene TRBJ1-1; D gene unclear. The CDR3 runs to 12 residues. Germline loops: CDR1 SGHTS, CDR2 YDEGEE. V was trimmed by 3 bases and J by 5 bases, leaving 8 bases between them. The CDR3 here is CASSWAETEAFF. The CDR3, as DNA: TGTGCCAGCAGCTGGGCGGAGACTGAAGCTTTCTTT.

The CDR3 sequence: CASSQIRSGGPTDTQYF. The CDR3 DNA is TGCGCCAGCAGCCAAATCAGGTCGGGAGGGCCCACAGATACGCAGTATTTT. The chain uses TRBV4-1 and TRBJ2-3; 8 nucleotides match TRBD2. The junction had 9 bases not matched to a gene; V was cut back by 2 bases and J by 2 bases. This CDR3 comprises 17 residues. From germline, CDR1 is MGHRA and CDR2 YSYEKL.

The gene calls are TRBV27 and TRBJ2-1; D unclear. Trimming left V 5 bases short and J 6 bases short, with 11 bases between. CDR1 is MNHEY and CDR2 is SMNVEV in the germline V gene (reference sequence). The CDR3 sequence is 13 residues long. CDR3 nucleotide sequence: TGTGCCAGCAGTGCCCTCGGGCTCAATGAGCAGTTCTTC. It translates to CASSALGLNEQFF.

With regard to this clone: Other nucleotide sequences in the sample specify the same CDR3. This rearrangement joins TRBV9 to TRBJ1-1; tentatively, D is TRBD1 (5 bases). V was shortened by 0 bases and J by 3 bases, with 12 bases between the two germline ends. The CDR3 is 15 residues long. Germline assignment: CDR1 SGDLS and CDR2 YYNGEE. The CDR3 loop reads CASSVVGQGDTEAFF. The CDR3 coding sequence is TGTGCCAGCAGCGTAGTAGGGCAGGGAGACACTGAAGCTTTCTTT. The full variable domain, completed using reference TRBV9 and TRBJ1-1, is DSGVTQTPKHLITATGQRVTLRCSPRSGDLSVYWYQQSLDQGLQFLIQYYNGEERAKGNILERFSAQQFPDLHSELNLSSLELGDSALYFCASSVVGQGDTEAFFGQGTRLTVV.

The gene calls are TRBV7-9 and TRBJ2-3; 8 nucleotides agree with TRBD1. The ends lost 5 bases at V and 0 bases at J; junction bases unmatched: 7. The CDR3 has 16 amino acids. Germline V gene lookup returns CDR1 SEHNR and CDR2 FQNEAQ (reference sequence). The CDR3 nucleotides read TGTGCCAGCAGCCATGGACAGGGTCGCAGCACAGATACGCAGTATTTT. The encoded protein is CASSHGQGRSTDTQYF.

This clone has just a few counts. This sequence joins TRBV7-9 and TRBJ1-5; D is uncertain. Per germline, CDR1 SEHNR and CDR2 FQNEAQ (reference sequence). CDR3 length equals 13 residues. The V end lost 6 bases, the J end lost 4 bases, and 10 bases lay between the germline ends. CDR3 protein: CASSEDLNQPQHF. The DNA of the CDR3 is TGTGCCAGCAGTGAGGACCTTAATCAGCCCCAGCATTTT.

The gene calls are TRBV6-5 and TRBJ2-5, with D possibly TRBD2 on 5 matching bases. The length of the CDR3 is 13 residues. Trimming removed 2 bases at V and 5 bases at J, with 9 bases between. CDR1 and CDR2 from the germline V gene are MNHEY and SVGAGI. CDR3: CASSYDWRETQYF. The CDR3 DNA reads TGTGCCAGCAGTTACGACTGGAGGGAGACCCAGTACTTC.

V usage is TRBV7-9 and J usage is TRBJ2-3, with 9 bases lining up with TRBD1. Trimming cost V 5 bases and J 6 bases; bases outside gene matches: 6. Germline V gene data show CDR1 as SEHNR and CDR2 as FQNEAQ (reference sequence). The CDR3 has 14 residues. Here the CDR3 reads CASSRLGQGDTQYF. The CDR3 DNA reads TGTGCCAGCAGCCGGTTAGGACAGGGGGATACGCAGTATTTT.